The 12 T cell receptor beta chains below come from one sample, sequenced in a study of CD8 T cells in ankylosing spondylitis. TCRdb redid the calling of the 5' RACE reads with MiXCR, one entry per CDR3 protein. The repertoire holds approximately 140,000 distinct CDR3 sequences, 44% seen once, with roughly 15% in the top ten. Input material: synovial fluid, either unsorted or a sorted T cell fraction (not recorded which). These receptors all stem from a male donor with ankylosing spondylitis.

A few counts support this clonotype. The chain joins TRBV29-1 to TRBJ2-1; possibly TRBD1 for D (5 bases). The CDR3 contains 15 residues. Between the trimmed V and J ends, which lost 6 bases and 7 bases, there was a span of 22 bases. Germline V gene data show CDR1 as SQVTM and CDR2 as ANQGSEA. CDR3: CSVENPTGDLNEQFF. The CDR3 bases are TGCAGCGTCGAAAACCCTACAGGAGATTTGAATGAGCAGTTCTTC.

The CDR3 DNA reads as TGCGCCAGCAGCCACCGACAGGGGGCGGAAAATGAGCAGTTCTTC. It translates to CASSHRQGAENEQFF. The V and J genes are TRBV4-1 and TRBJ2-1, with 10 bases that match TRBD1. V lost 3 bases to trimming and J lost 7 bases; unmatched junction nucleotides: 6. The CDR3 is 15 amino acids. Germline-derived CDR1 and CDR2 are MGHRA and YSYEKL.

The chain combines TRBV4-3 with TRBJ2-1; 7 nucleotides line up with TRBD2. CDR1 LGHNA and CDR2 YSLEER come from the germline V gene. This CDR3 contains 18 residues. Germline trimming cut 0 bases from V and 1 base from J; bases unmatched to any gene: 9. The CDR3 bases are TGCGCCAGCAGCCAAGAGGCCGGACTAGGGGTTTCCTACAATGAGCAGTTCTTC. It yields the protein CASSQEAGLGVSYNEQFF.

The chain has TRBV5-1 and TRBJ1-2; 7 nucleotides match TRBD1. After removal of 2 bases from V and 10 bases from J, the junction contained 20 bases not matched to a gene. CDR1 and CDR2 (germline): SGHRS, YFSETQ. CDR3 length equals 17 residues. The CDR3 nucleotides read TGCGCCAGCAGCTTTACCAAACTCCCGACAGGGCCCACTGTCTACACCTTC. As protein: CASSFTKLPTGPTVYTF.

This sequence joins TRBV20-1 and TRBJ1-5; D is unresolved. Germline-derived CDR1 and CDR2 are DFQATT and SNEGSKA (reference sequence). The CDR3 extends over 13 amino acids. The V gene lost 4 bases and the J gene lost 0 bases, with 7 bases spanning the gap. The chain's CDR3 is CSATGNSNQPQHF. CDR3 coding DNA: TGCAGTGCTACGGGCAATAGCAATCAGCCCCAGCATTTT.

The gene calls are TRBV7-3 and TRBJ2-1; 8 nucleotides match TRBD1. The CDR3 runs to 15 residues. CDR1 is SGHTA, CDR2 FQGTGA, per germline. V shed 5 bases and J 3 bases; nucleotides not matched to a gene: 6. CDR3 coding DNA: TGTGCCAGCAGCCTCCGACAGGGGATCTACAATGAGCAGTTCTTC. This codes for CASSLRQGIYNEQFF.

V is TRBV3-1 and J is TRBJ1-1; possible D gene TRBD1, 6 bases. The length of the CDR3 is 17 residues. The germline V and J ends were trimmed by 0 bases and 3 bases, with 17 bases remaining between them. Germline CDR1 and CDR2: LGHDT and YNNKEL (reference sequence). The CDR3 DNA follows: TGTGCCAGCAGCCAAGATCCGGGGGGCAGGGCGGACACTGAAGCTTTCTTT. As protein: CASSQDPGGRADTEAFF.

There are a few counts of this clonotype. The rearrangement uses TRBV28 and TRBJ2-7; TRBD2 agrees at 16 bases. The junction had 10 bases not matched to a gene; V was cut back by 4 bases and J by 1 base. In germline, CDR1 is MDHEN, CDR2 SYDVKM. The CDR3 consists of 19 residues. This chain's CDR3 is CASSWHPGLAGGRSYEQYF. The CDR3 DNA reads TGTGCCAGCAGTTGGCACCCGGGACTAGCGGGAGGGCGTTCCTACGAGCAGTACTTC.

The chain carries TRBV5-4 and TRBJ2-1, with D perhaps being TRBD1 or TRBD2 (7 bases each). The CDR3 is 15 amino acids. Germline V gene data show CDR1 as SGHNT and CDR2 as YYREEE (reference sequence). The V gene lost 4 bases and the J gene lost 4 bases, with 15 bases spanning the gap. CDR3 sequence: CASSTSGGAYNEQFF. The CDR3 DNA reads as TGTGCCAGCAGCACTTCAGGGGGGGCTTACAATGAGCAGTTCTTC.

This clonotype was seen a handful of times. The CDR3 nucleotides are TGTGCCAGCAGCCGTTGGGACAGGGTGGGCGAGCAGTACTTC. Amino acids: CASSRWDRVGEQYF. The gene calls are TRBV11-2 and TRBJ2-7; 9 nucleotides match TRBD1. V lost 5 bases to trimming and J lost 6 bases; unmatched junction nucleotides: 8. The V gene's germline CDR1 is SGHAT and CDR2 FQNNGV. This CDR3 is built from 14 residues.

The J gene is TRBJ2-7, the V gene TRBV15; possibly TRBD1 for D (8 bases). Germline V CDR1 and CDR2: LNHNV, YYDKDF (reference sequence). The V and J ends lost 4 bases and 7 bases respectively, with 14 bases between them. The length of the CDR3 is 13 residues. The CDR3 protein is CATSKHRGGEQYF. CDR3 sequence (DNA): TGTGCCACCAGCAAGCACAGGGGGGGAGAGCAGTACTTC.

This clonotype showed up just a few times. The J gene is TRBJ2-3, the V gene TRBV27, with TRBD2 identical over 7 bases. V trimming: 5 bases; J trimming: 4 bases; junction bases outside the gene matches: 12. This CDR3 has 16 residues. Germline loops: CDR1 MNHEY, CDR2 SMNVEV (reference sequence). The CDR3 region has the DNA TGTGCCAGCAGTCCACGGGAGGTGTTGTGGGCAGATACGCAGTATTTT. Residues: CASSPREVLWADTQYF.